This TCR beta chain was documented in a study of blood T cells in healthy people across ages. The authors ran a second PCR of 7 to 11 cycles using a sample-barcoded 5' primer and a J-beta primer mix. TCRdb ran MiXCR on the 5' RACE reads and lists one entry per CDR3 protein. The repertoire consists of more than 1.4 million distinct CDR3 sequences, with 42% occurring once and the leading ten covering 7.9%. CDR3 size: 11 residues. Germline CDR1 reads SNHLY; CDR2 reads FYNNEI. The V end lost 8 bases, the J end lost 13 bases, and 15 bases lay between the germline ends. In the case of this clonotype: Antigen unknown.

Overall study findings and caveats: Naive and antigen-experienced cells were not separated, limiting conclusive comparison.

This TCR derives from a woman aged 18-29 years in good health. Sequenced input: blood. The chain uses TRBV2 and TRBJ2-1; possible D gene TRBD2, 6 bases. CDR3 sequence: CASGQRTNQFF. Written as DNA, the CDR3 is TGTGCCAGCGGACAAAGGACTAATCAGTTCTTC.